This T cell receptor (beta chain) stems from a study of glioma-infiltrating T cells. Study results and caveats: Only very few CDR3 sequences appeared in both tissue and blood. Tissue-blood divergence was below expectation in non-neoplastic patients, above in gliomas.

In its sample, this clonotype was seen many times. The antigen remains undetermined. Amplification of TCR alpha and beta CDR3 regions from RNA used iRepertoire nested multiplex PCR. One-step reverse transcription and amplification started from around 100-400 ng of tissue mRNA or PBMC total RNA. TCRdb reanalysed the multiplex PCR reads using MiXCR and keeps one entry per CDR3 protein. Here the sample spans some 22,000 distinct CDR3 sequences, around 23% being singletons. The trim removed 2 bases at V and 4 bases at J, leaving 4 bases unmatched. The germline V gene has CDR1 SGHTA and CDR2 FQGNSA. The CDR3 is 14 amino acids.

The chain joins TRBV7-2 to TRBJ2-7, with 8 bases fitting TRBD1. Sequencing used glioma tissue, nonneoplastic brain tissue, or PBMCs (not recorded which). The clonotype originates from a human donor with low-grade glioma or glioblastoma, undergoing nonglioma brain surgery, or in good health (not recorded which). This chain's CDR3 is CASSLQGAGYEQYF. The CDR3 DNA sequence: TGTGCCAGCAGCTTACAGGGGGCAGGTTACGAGCAGTACTTC.